These 24 T cell receptor beta chains were sequenced from one sample in a study of sequential checkpoint blockade in melanoma (dated by TCRdb to between 2018 and 2021). The library was produced with the immunoSEQ multiplex PCR assay. This is the immuneACCESS table as TCRdb keeps it, with only in-frame sequences that have V and J called. A part of the clones is gone; compared with another copy, unresolved V genes explain less than half, and the rest is unexplained. In this sample the table shows roughly 1,200 clones, 20% of which occur a single time. The top ten hold 15% to 20% of the sample. This sample's treatment or condition label indicates: randomized to nivolumab then ipilimumab (arm A) or the reverse (arm B). The source was tumor tissue (inferred from file names), collected from a patient given nivolumab and ipilimumab in sequence. The receptors were gathered from a human donor with melanoma.

This clone has only a few counts. The DNA for the CDR3 is TGTGCCAGTAGAATGGGGGGAAGCGACAACACTGAAGCTTTCTTT. Its protein product is CASRMGGSDNTEAFF. This chain connects TRBV19 to TRBJ1-1; D is perhaps TRBD1 (5 bases). The CDR3 runs to 15 residues. V gave up 6 bases and J gave up 2 bases, with 16 bases separating them. Germline V gives CDR1 LNHDA, CDR2 SQIVND (reference sequence).

The chain carries TRBV28 and TRBJ1-2; TRBD1 aligns across 7 bases. CDR3 length: 17 amino acids. The V and J ends lost 6 bases and 5 bases, in that order; junction bases with no gene match: 18. CDR1 and CDR2 from the germline V gene are MDHEN and SYDVKM. CDR3 sequence: CASRPTTGALLDYGYTF. In DNA form, the CDR3 reads TGTGCCAGCAGACCCACCACAGGGGCCCTCTTGGATTATGGCTACACCTTC.

This clone was seen only a few times. The genes are TRBV28 and TRBJ2-4, with 7 positions matching TRBD2. J was trimmed by 6 bases and V by 5 bases; bases with no gene match: 7. Germline loops: CDR1 MDHEN, CDR2 SYDVKM. CDR3 length: 14 residues. The chain's CDR3 is CASSRGGWGNIQYF. As DNA, the CDR3 is TGTGCCAGCAGTAGGGGAGGGTGGGGAAACATTCAGTACTTC. Looking up the rest from reference TRBV28 and TRBJ2-4 gives the full variable domain: DVKVTQSSRYLVKRTGEKVFLECVQDMDHENMFWYRQDPGLGLRLIYFSYDVKMKEKGDIPEGYSVSREKKERFSLILESASTNQTSMYLCASSRGGWGNIQYFGAGTRLSVL.

This rearrangement joins TRBV9 to TRBJ1-1, with D uncertain. The CDR3 length is 13 residues. Trimming took off 9 bases at V and 4 bases at J, with 16 bases between the two ends. Germline V gene sequence: CDR1 SGDLS, CDR2 YYNGEE. The CDR3 protein is CATQSGDGTEAFF. The CDR3, as DNA: TGTGCCACCCAAAGTGGGGATGGCACTGAAGCTTTCTTT. The full variable domain, its missing parts supplied by reference TRBV9 and TRBJ1-1, is DSGVTQTPKHLITATGQRVTLRCSPRSGDLSVYWYQQSLDQGLQFLIQYYNGEERAKGNILERFSAQQFPDLHSELNLSSLELGDSALYFCATQSGDGTEAFFGQGTRLTVV.

This clone is categorized as hyperexpanded. The chain couples TRBV6-8 to TRBJ1-5; D possibly corresponds to TRBD1 (6 bases). Germline loops: CDR1 MNHGY, CDR2 SAAAGT. The CDR3 extends over 14 amino acids. V gave up 5 bases and J gave up 2 bases, with 10 bases separating them. The CDR3 protein is CASSVRGGNQPQHF. Here the CDR3 DNA reads TGTGCCAGCAGTGTCAGGGGTGGCAATCAGCCCCAGCATTTT.

The V and J genes are TRBV19 and TRBJ2-5; D remains unclear. With 3 bases removed from V and 5 bases from J, the gap between germline ends came to 10 bases. CDR3 size: 13 residues. Germline V gives CDR1 LNHDA, CDR2 SQIVND (reference sequence). The CDR3 DNA reads TGTGCCAGTAGTATGGCCAGCTACGAGACCCAGTACTTC. Translating it yields CASSMASYETQYF.

This clone was detected many times. The chain links TRBV7-1 to TRBJ1-5; tentative D call: TRBD1 (6 bases). TRBV7-1 is an ORF for which the function is uncertain. V was trimmed by 5 bases and J by 4 bases, leaving 9 bases between them. The CDR3 consists of 13 residues. CDR3 loop: CASSMDRNQPQHF. CDR3 nucleotide sequence: TGTGCCAGCAGCATGGACAGAAATCAGCCCCAGCATTTT.

The CDR3 region has the DNA TGTGCCAGCAGAGGTGGGACCCCAGTCACCGGGGAGCTGTTTTTT. As protein: CASRGGTPVTGELFF. The chain employs TRBV25-1 and TRBJ2-2; D could derive from TRBD1 or TRBD2 (5 bases each). Germline CDR1 reads MGHDK; CDR2 reads SYGVNS. V lost 6 bases, J lost 4 bases, and 15 bases lay in between. The CDR3 loop spans 15 amino acids.

This clone is judged medium-sized. This chain uses TRBV11-3 with TRBJ1-2; 8 nucleotides match TRBD1. The CDR3 totals 15 residues. Germline V gene lookup returns CDR1 SGHNT and CDR2 YENEEA. V dropped 4 bases and J dropped 4; count of bases not matched to a gene: 8. CDR3 region: CASSSPDRAAYGYTF. For the CDR3, the DNA is TGTGCCAGCAGCTCTCCGGACAGGGCGGCCTATGGCTACACCTTC.

The chain uses TRBV19 and TRBJ2-1, with TRBD1 matching over 9 bases. The CDR3 runs 14 residues. With 6 bases clipped from V and 8 bases from J, the junction kept 8 bases outside the gene matches. From germline, CDR1 is LNHDA and CDR2 SQIVND (reference sequence). CDR3 bases: TGTGCCAGTAGCGAGGACAGGGGAAGGGATGAGCAGTTCTTC. Translated, it gives CASSEDRGRDEQFF. The whole variable domain, filled in from reference TRBV19 and TRBJ2-1, reads DGGITQSPKYLFRKEGQNVTLSCEQNLNHDAMYWYRQDPGQGLRLIYYSQIVNDFQKGDIAEGYSVSREKKESFPLTVTSAQKNPTAFYLCASSEDRGRDEQFFGPGTRLTVL.

The rearrangement joins TRBV15 to TRBJ1-5; no definite D call. The CDR3 contains 14 residues. V dropped 8 bases and J dropped 1 base, with 12 bases sitting between them. Per germline, CDR1 LNHNV and CDR2 YYDKDF (reference sequence). Here the CDR3 DNA reads TGTGCCACCGGGGAGGGCCGGAGCAATCAGCCCCAGCATTTT. It specifies CATGEGRSNQPQHF.

This chain joins TRBV6-8 and TRBJ2-3; TRBD2 aligns across 13 bases. Trimming removed 6 bases from V and 6 bases from J; junction bases left unmatched: 6. CDR3 length: 15 amino acids. The germline CDR1 and CDR2 sequences are MNHGY and SAAAGT. As DNA, the CDR3 is TGTGCCAGCAGCAGGACTAGCGGGAGATACGATACGCAGTATTTT. This translates into CASSRTSGRYDTQYF.

The chain has TRBV19 and TRBJ2-5, with 9 bases aligning to TRBD1. The CDR3 covers 19 residues. Trimming removed 3 bases from V and 2 bases from J; junction bases left unmatched: 16. Germline-derived CDR1 and CDR2 are LNHDA and SQIVND (reference sequence). The CDR3, as DNA: TGTGCCAGTAGTATTGGCGGGGGCCTTGGACAGGGGCGACAAGAGACCCAGTACTTC. Protein product: CASSIGGGLGQGRQETQYF.

This clone was seen only a few times. CDR3 bases: TGTGCCAGCAGTTTAGATTCGGGCGGGGGAAATGAGCAGTTCTTC. Protein sequence: CASSLDSGGGNEQFF. The V gene is TRBV6-8, the J gene TRBJ2-1; 7 nucleotides agree with TRBD2. Germline trimming cut 4 bases from V and 7 bases from J; bases unmatched to any gene: 10. Germline V gene sequence: CDR1 MNHGY, CDR2 SAAAGT. The length of the CDR3 is 15 residues.

The chain employs TRBV11-3 and TRBJ2-1, with TRBD2 as a possible D gene (6 bases). Trimming removed 1 base at V and 7 bases at J, with 14 bases between. Germline V gene lookup returns CDR1 SGHNT and CDR2 YENEEA. This CDR3 region has 15 residues. The CDR3 loop reads CASSLVAVRENEQFF. The CDR3 nucleotides are TGTGCCAGCAGCTTAGTAGCGGTAAGGGAAAATGAGCAGTTCTTC.

This clone was found a few times. The chain recombines TRBV28 with TRBJ2-7, with TRBD1 as a possible D gene (5 bases). CDR3 length: 12 amino acids. CDR1 MDHEN and CDR2 SYDVKM come from the germline V gene. Trimming left V 8 bases short and J 2 bases short, with 10 bases between. CDR3: CASGQGPYEQYF. DNA for the CDR3: TGTGCCAGCGGGCAGGGTCCCTACGAGCAGTACTTC.

There are a few counts of this clone. The chain combines TRBV19 with TRBJ2-7; D is possibly TRBD1 or TRBD2 (7 bases each). V was trimmed by 5 bases and J by 3 bases, leaving 14 bases between them. Looked up from germline, CDR1 is LNHDA and CDR2 is SQIVND (reference sequence). The CDR3 extends over 14 amino acids. CDR3 sequence (DNA): TGTGCCAGTAGTCCTTCAGGGGGGGGCTACGAGCAGTACTTC. This translates into CASSPSGGGYEQYF.

This clone is classed as medium-sized. CDR3 region: CASSVDSRGGRETQYF. DNA of the CDR3: TGTGCCAGCAGCGTAGATTCGCGGGGTGGGCGAGAGACCCAGTACTTC. This chain uses TRBV9 with TRBJ2-5; D might be TRBD2 (6 bases). Germline CDR1 reads SGDLS; CDR2 reads YYNGEE. V lost 0 bases to trimming and J lost 4 bases, with 16 bases between them. CDR3 length equals 16 residues.

This clone is judged large. The chain couples TRBV19 to TRBJ2-2; D possibly corresponds to TRBD2 (5 bases). Germline lookup yields CDR1 LNHDA and CDR2 SQIVND (reference sequence). CDR3 length equals 14 residues. V was pared by 6 bases and J by 9 bases, with 17 bases between. The CDR3, as DNA: TGTGCCAGTAGAGTAGAGGGAATGCACCGGGAGCTGTTTTTT. Its translation: CASRVEGMHRELFF.

In its sample, this clone ranks as medium-sized (0.01 to 0.1%). The V call is TRBV9, the J call TRBJ1-2; 12 bases map to TRBD1. The V gene end was trimmed by 3 bases and the J gene end by 0 bases; junction bases not matched to a gene: 12. Germline V lookup: CDR1 SGDLS, CDR2 YYNGEE. The CDR3 is 19 residues long. The CDR3 loop reads CASSERGWDRGLSNYGYTF. The CDR3 coding sequence is TGTGCCAGCAGCGAACGAGGGTGGGACAGGGGGCTCTCTAACTATGGCTACACCTTC.

This clone is labeled as medium-sized. The chain's CDR3 is CASSGGVDTDTQYF. For the CDR3, the DNA is TGTGCCAGCAGCGGGGGCGTCGACACAGATACGCAGTATTTT. The chain carries TRBV11-3 and TRBJ2-3; the D gene is possibly TRBD1 (6 bases). Looked up from germline, CDR1 is SGHNT and CDR2 is YENEEA. The CDR3 sequence is 14 residues long. The V end lost 5 bases, the J end lost 2 bases, and 11 bases lay between the germline ends.

The chain has TRBV19 and TRBJ1-2; 7 bases agree with TRBD1. There are 15 residues in the CDR3. The germline V gene encodes CDR1 LNHDA and CDR2 SQIVND (reference sequence). Trimming removed 3 bases from V and 5 bases from J; junction bases left unmatched: 9. Here the CDR3 reads CASSIVGQDLYGYTF. Here the CDR3 DNA reads TGTGCCAGTAGTATTGTCGGACAGGATCTTTATGGCTACACCTTC.

The chain employs TRBV5-1 and TRBJ2-1; 10 positions agree with TRBD2. V trimming: 1 base; J trimming: 5 bases; junction bases outside the gene matches: 9. Per the germline V gene, CDR1 is SGHRS and CDR2 is YFSETQ. There are 17 residues in the CDR3. The CDR3 DNA is TGCGCCAGCAGCTTGTGGTCCGGGACTAGCGTTAACAATGAGCAGTTCTTC. This gives the protein CASSLWSGTSVNNEQFF.

The rearrangement uses TRBV19 and TRBJ2-7; D gene unclear. CDR1 and CDR2 from the germline V gene are LNHDA and SQIVND (reference sequence). Trimming took 1 base from V and 4 from J, leaving 8 bases between them. This CDR3 region has 13 residues. The CDR3 DNA reads TGTGCCAGTAGTATAGGGATGGTTTACGAGCAGTACTTC. It is translated as CASSIGMVYEQYF.